This record looks at one T cell receptor beta chain sequence and its context. No antigen is known for it. This record belongs to a study of metastatic and nonmetastatic thyroid tumors. In the study overall: Where malignant and benign thyroid patients were concerned, repertoires were compared across blood and tumor or nodule tissue. Study conclusions and caveats: Across blood and tumor, TCR beta diversity in malignant thyroid tumors was reportedly significantly higher than in benign nodules.

Patients underwent thyroid surgery, and none had received any treatment before it. Per the original methods: The study took CDR3 differences across clinicopathological groups and made a distant-metastasis classifier for papillary thyroid cancer from them. TCRdb re-analyzed the PCR reads through MiXCR. TCRdb, not the authors, supplied the V and J calls. The sample records about 21,000 clones, 20% to 25% being singletons. Trimming cost V 3 bases and J 3 bases, with 11 bases left between them. Germline CDR1 and CDR2: SEHNR and FQNEAQ (reference sequence). The CDR3 extends over 14 amino acids. The sequencing sample was made of tumor tissue. This receptor was obtained from a male donor with papillary thyroid cancer or a benign thyroid nodule (not recorded which). Some clones in this sample may be carry-over from other donors' samples. The chain joins TRBV7-9 to TRBJ1-1, with D perhaps matching TRBD1 (6 bases). The CDR3 protein is CASSFQTGYTEAFF. DNA for the CDR3: TGTGCCAGCAGCTTTCAGACAGGCTACACTGAAGCTTTCTTT.